These 27 T cell receptor beta chains were all obtained from the same sample, sequenced in a study of blood T cell repertoires in COVID-19. Generated by immunoSEQ multiplex PCR, the TCRdb table keeps only in-frame clones and is missing some. Among about 380,000 clones listed, approximately 90% were seen once. The specimen was PBMCs or T cells enriched from blood (not recorded which). The receptors derive from a woman aged 18-29 years who had recovered from COVID-19.

This sequence joins TRBV30 and TRBJ2-2; TRBD1 is a possible D gene (5 bases). V was clipped by 2 bases and J by 0 bases, with 7 bases between them. This CDR3 is built from 14 residues. Germline V CDR1 and CDR2: GTSNPN, SVGIG (reference sequence). The CDR3 reads CAWSRQPNTGELFF. In nucleotides, the CDR3 is TGTGCCTGGAGTAGACAGCCGAACACCGGGGAGCTGTTTTTT.

The rearrangement links TRBV5-8 to TRBJ1-5; maybe TRBD1 (5 bases). This CDR3 comprises 19 residues. V was clipped by 4 bases and J by 2 bases, with 25 bases between them. CDR1 is SGHTS, CDR2 YDEGEE, per germline. CDR3 bases: TGTGCCAGCAGCCCTCCACCCCAAGACAGAGGAGTTGGCAATCAGCCCCAGCATTTT. Translation: CASSPPPQDRGVGNQPQHF.

The chain uses TRBV28 and TRBJ1-3; perhaps TRBD1 as D (6 bases). This CDR3 has 14 residues. V was trimmed by 5 bases and J by 4 bases, leaving 12 bases between them. The V gene's germline CDR1 is MDHEN and CDR2 SYDVKM. The CDR3 coding sequence is TGTGCCAGCAGTAAGGGGGTTCTAGGAAACACCATATATTTT. It codes for CASSKGVLGNTIYF.

This rearrangement joins TRBV7-5 to TRBJ2-2; the table's D call TRBD1 went unverified against the DNA. TRBV7-5 is a documented pseudogene. The CDR3 has 16 residues. The CDR3 sequence: CARSPGDRLGGGELFF. CDR3 in DNA: TGTGCCAGAAGCCCCGGGGACAGGCTTGGCGGCGGGGAGCTGTTTTTT.

The chain employs TRBV4-1 and TRBJ1-5; 8 nucleotides match TRBD1. J lost 4 bases, V lost 1 base, and 9 bases had no gene match. In germline, CDR1 is MGHRA, CDR2 YSYEKL. This CDR3 is 17 amino acids long. CDR3: CASSQVGRGPSNQPQHF. The CDR3 DNA reads as TGCGCCAGCAGCCAAGTCGGCAGGGGGCCAAGTAATCAGCCCCAGCATTTT.

The rearrangement joins TRBV29-1 to TRBJ1-1; no clear D. This CDR3 has 11 amino acids. The germline V gene encodes CDR1 SQVTM and CDR2 ANQGSEA. V was cut by 4 bases and J by 6 bases, with 9 bases left in between. In nucleotides, the CDR3 is TGCAGCGTTGCCCGGGGTTCTGAAGCTTTCTTT. It encodes CSVARGSEAFF. The entire variable domain, with the rest obtained from reference TRBV29-1 and TRBJ1-1, is as follows: SAVISQKPSRDICQRGTSLTIQCQVDSQVTMMFWYRQQPGQSLTLIATANQGSEATYESGFVIDKFPISRPNLTFSTLTVSNMSPEDSSIYLCSVARGSEAFFGQGTRLTVV.

V is TRBV7-9 and J is TRBJ2-7; 9 bases are shared with TRBD1. The CDR3 is made up of 14 amino acids. Trimming at V came to 2 bases and at J to 4 bases, leaving 3 bases not matched to a gene. Germline CDR1 is SEHNR and CDR2 is FQNEAQ (reference sequence). In DNA form, the CDR3 reads TGTGCCAGCAGCTTACAACAGGGGGCATACGAGCAGTACTTC. It is translated as CASSLQQGAYEQYF.

The chain carries TRBV5-1 and TRBJ1-6; D is uncertain. Germline values: CDR1 SGHRS, CDR2 YFSETQ. The CDR3 is 13 amino acids. Trimming took off 3 bases at V and 16 bases at J, with 17 bases between the two ends. The CDR3 DNA follows: TGCGCCAGCAGCTCAGAAGAGAGGGCTCGGCTCCACTTT. Protein sequence: CASSSEERARLHF.

The genes are TRBV3-1 (or the pseudogene TRBV3-2) and TRBJ2-7; 7 bases align to TRBD1. With 5 bases clipped from V and 6 bases from J, the junction kept 10 bases outside the gene matches. There are 14 residues in the CDR3. Per the germline V gene, CDR1 is LGHDT and CDR2 is YNNKEL (reference sequence). Written as DNA, the CDR3 is TGTGCCAGCAGCAAACAGGGGAGTGACGGCGAGCAGTACTTC. It encodes CASSKQGSDGEQYF.

The V gene is TRBV2, the J gene TRBJ1-4, with D perhaps matching TRBD1 (6 bases). Looked up from germline, CDR1 is SNHLY and CDR2 is FYNNEI. The ends were cut back, 6 bases at V and 10 bases at J, with 15 bases in the middle. The CDR3 is 13 amino acids. CDR3 in DNA: TGTGCCAGCAGGGAATCTACCAGGGGAAAACTGTTTTTT. As protein: CASRESTRGKLFF.

This clone has more than one count but fewer than ten. The CDR3 loop reads CASSQDLEGGGYTF. CDR3 nucleotide sequence: TGCGCCAGCAGCCAAGATCTTGAGGGTGGCGGCTACACCTTC. This chain links TRBV4-1 with TRBJ1-2; D gene uncertain. In germline, CDR1 is MGHRA, CDR2 YSYEKL. Trimming took 0 bases from V and 8 from J, leaving 13 bases between them. This CDR3 comprises 14 residues.

This chain links TRBV10-3 with TRBJ2-7; 9 bases agree with TRBD1. V shed 0 bases and J 1 base; nucleotides not matched to a gene: 10. Germline V gives CDR1 ENHRY, CDR2 SYGVKD. The CDR3 is 18 amino acids. The DNA of the CDR3 is TGTGCCATCAGTGAGTCCGGATCGGGACAGGGTAATTCCTACGAGCAGTACTTC. It yields the protein CAISESGSGQGNSYEQYF.

This rearrangement joins TRBV10-2 to TRBJ2-3, with D perhaps TRBD2 (6 bases). The germline CDR1 and CDR2 sequences are WSHSY and SAAADI. The CDR3 length is 15 residues. Trimming pared 6 bases from V and 0 bases from J, leaving 13 bases between. In nucleotides, the CDR3 is TGCGCCAGCAGGGGCAGGGCGGGAAGCACAGATACGCAGTATTTT. Translation gives CASRGRAGSTDTQYF.

In its sample, this clone was seen once. The gene calls are TRBV7-2 and TRBJ2-3; 11 positions match TRBD2. The CDR3 consists of 15 residues. The V segment lost 5 bases and the J segment 8 bases; nucleotides outside the gene matches: 9. Per germline, CDR1 SGHTA and CDR2 FQGNSA. The CDR3 reads CASSTLAGGGGTQYF. The CDR3, as DNA: TGTGCCAGCAGCACCCTAGCGGGGGGAGGCGGTACGCAGTATTTT.

This rearrangement joins TRBV29-1 to TRBJ1-2, with unresolved D. CDR3 length equals 14 residues. Germline-derived CDR1 and CDR2 are SQVTM and ANQGSEA. Trimming took 4 bases from V and 3 from J, leaving 15 bases between them. In nucleotides, the CDR3 is TGCAGCGTTGCAGGCAGACCAGAAGACTATGGCTACACCTTC. Translating gives CSVAGRPEDYGYTF.

This chain joins TRBV7-9 and TRBJ1-5; maybe TRBD1 (5 bases). CDR1 is SEHNR and CDR2 is FQNEAQ in the germline V gene (reference sequence). The CDR3 is 15 residues long. The V and J ends lost 6 bases and 7 bases respectively, with 19 bases between them. CDR3 loop: CASSSGPGERQPQHF. The CDR3 DNA sequence: TGTGCCAGCAGTTCCGGGCCGGGGGAAAGGCAGCCCCAGCATTTT.

The genes are TRBV19 and TRBJ2-7, with TRBD2 matching 8 bases. Per germline, CDR1 LNHDA and CDR2 SQIVND (reference sequence). Trimming removed 4 bases from V and 3 bases from J; junction bases left unmatched: 8. The CDR3 sequence is 15 residues long. The CDR3 here is CASSSAGGHRYEQYF. CDR3 nucleotides: TGTGCCAGTAGTAGCGCGGGGGGCCACCGCTACGAGCAGTACTTC.

The rearrangement links TRBV9 to TRBJ2-7, with D possibly matching TRBD2 (6 bases). This CDR3 comprises 15 residues. Trimming shortened V by 0 bases and J by 0 bases, and 10 bases separated the two germline ends. CDR1 is SGDLS, CDR2 YYNGEE, per germline. In DNA form, the CDR3 reads TGTGCCAGCAGCGTAGGGGGGACTTACTCCTACGAGCAGTACTTC. Its translation: CASSVGGTYSYEQYF.

The gene calls are TRBV10-2 and TRBJ2-7; no reliable D call. V lost 3 bases, J lost 5 bases, and 14 bases lay in between. Germline assignment: CDR1 WSHSY and CDR2 SAAADI. The CDR3 consists of 14 residues. CDR3 in DNA: TGCGCCAGCAGTGATACGCCGGCCGAGGACGAGCAGTACTTC. Protein sequence: CASSDTPAEDEQYF.

The chain joins TRBV19 to TRBJ2-3, with 10 bases fitting TRBD2. The CDR3 loop spans 14 amino acids. Germline CDR1 and CDR2: LNHDA and SQIVND (reference sequence). The junction had 5 bases not matched to a gene; V was cut back by 7 bases and J by 4 bases. The DNA for the CDR3 is TGTGCCAGTACGGAGCGGGGGGGCCCAGATACGCAGTATTTT. It yields the protein CASTERGGPDTQYF.

The rearrangement joins TRBV5-6 to TRBJ2-7; D is perhaps TRBD1 (6 bases). V dropped 5 bases and J dropped 2 bases, with 14 bases sitting between them. The CDR3 runs 14 residues. In germline, CDR1 is SGHDT, CDR2 YYEEEE. CDR3 region: CASRLRDTPYEQYF. DNA for the CDR3: TGTGCCAGCAGGCTCCGGGACACCCCCTACGAGCAGTACTTC.

The chain recombines TRBV19 with TRBJ1-1; maybe TRBD1 (5 bases). V was cut by 6 bases and J by 1 base, with 9 bases left in between. The germline gives CDR1 LNHDA, CDR2 SQIVND (reference sequence). The CDR3 totals 13 residues. The CDR3 DNA reads TGTGCCAGTAGCTACGGGGGGAACACTGAAGCTTTCTTT. Its translation is CASSYGGNTEAFF. The whole variable domain, filled in from reference TRBV19 and TRBJ1-1, reads DGGITQSPKYLFRKEGQNVTLSCEQNLNHDAMYWYRQDPGQGLRLIYYSQIVNDFQKGDIAEGYSVSREKKESFPLTVTSAQKNPTAFYLCASSYGGNTEAFFGQGTRLTVV.

Turning to this clone: The sample has other DNA sequences that encode this CDR3 too. The chain carries TRBV5-1 and TRBJ1-1; 7 nucleotides agree with TRBD1. The junction had 0 bases not matched to a gene; V was cut back by 0 bases and J by 1 base. This CDR3 has 14 residues. CDR1 and CDR2 (germline): SGHRS, YFSETQ. In nucleotides, the CDR3 is TGCGCCAGCAGCTTGGACAGGGGGAACACTGAAGCTTTCTTT. Protein product: CASSLDRGNTEAFF.

V is TRBV18 and J is TRBJ1-5, with 7 bases aligning to TRBD1. V gave up 6 bases and J gave up 3 bases; unmatched junction bases: 8. Germline V lookup: CDR1 KGHSH, CDR2 LQKENI. The CDR3 has 15 residues. The CDR3 DNA reads as TGTGCCAGCTCGGAGGGGGCTACCCTCAATCAGCCCCAGCATTTT. Protein: CASSEGATLNQPQHF.

The rearrangement links TRBV24-1 to TRBJ2-1; D perhaps matches TRBD2 (5 bases). V lost 3 bases to trimming and J lost 5 bases, with 19 bases between them. Germline loops: CDR1 KGHDR, CDR2 SFDVKD. The length of the CDR3 is 17 residues. Here the CDR3 reads CATSDPGVGGNDNEQFF. CDR3 nucleotides: TGTGCCACCAGTGATCCCGGGGTTGGCGGAAATGACAATGAGCAGTTCTTC.

This chain uses TRBV29-1 with TRBJ2-5; TRBD2 matches 8 bases. The CDR3 contains 12 residues. Unmatched junction bases numbered 5, after V lost 4 bases and J lost 7 bases. Germline CDR1 SQVTM, CDR2 ANQGSEA. The CDR3, as DNA: TGCAGCGTTGGGGCTAGCGGGTGGACCCAGTACTTC. Translated, it gives CSVGASGWTQYF.

The V gene is TRBV19, the J gene TRBJ2-7, with D uncertain. The CDR3 length is 13 residues. V lost 3 bases and J lost 4, with 10 bases in between. The germline V gene encodes CDR1 LNHDA and CDR2 SQIVND (reference sequence). CDR3: CASSITDLYEQYF. DNA for the CDR3: TGTGCCAGTAGTATCACAGACCTTTACGAGCAGTACTTC. Full variable domain (missing parts from reference TRBV19 and TRBJ2-7): DGGITQSPKYLFRKEGQNVTLSCEQNLNHDAMYWYRQDPGQGLRLIYYSQIVNDFQKGDIAEGYSVSREKKESFPLTVTSAQKNPTAFYLCASSITDLYEQYFGPGTRLTVT.